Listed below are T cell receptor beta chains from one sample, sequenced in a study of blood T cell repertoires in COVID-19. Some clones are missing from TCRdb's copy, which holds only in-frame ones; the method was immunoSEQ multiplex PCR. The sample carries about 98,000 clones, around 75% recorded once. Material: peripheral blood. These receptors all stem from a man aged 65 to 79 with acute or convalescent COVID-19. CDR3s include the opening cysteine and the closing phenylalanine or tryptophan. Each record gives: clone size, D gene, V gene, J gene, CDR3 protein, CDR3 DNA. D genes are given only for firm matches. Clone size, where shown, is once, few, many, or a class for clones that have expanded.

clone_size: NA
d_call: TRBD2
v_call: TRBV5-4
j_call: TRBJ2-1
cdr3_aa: CASSSGLAGMNEQFF
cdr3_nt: TGTGCCAGCAGCTCTGGACTAGCGGGAATGAATGAGCAGTTCTTC

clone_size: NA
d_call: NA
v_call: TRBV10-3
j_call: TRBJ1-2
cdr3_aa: CAISQGISYGYTF
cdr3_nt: TGTGCCATCAGTCAGGGGATCAGCTATGGCTACACCTTC

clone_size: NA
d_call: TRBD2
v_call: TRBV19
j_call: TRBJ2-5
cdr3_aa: CASSIRSGTFQETQYF
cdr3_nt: TGTGCCAGTAGTATACGAAGCGGGACTTTCCAAGAGACCCAGTACTTC

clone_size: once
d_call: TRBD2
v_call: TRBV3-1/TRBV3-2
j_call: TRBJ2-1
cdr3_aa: CASSRQGTSGMEQFF
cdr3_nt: TGTGCCAGCAGCCGGCAGGGAACTAGCGGGATGGAGCAGTTCTTC

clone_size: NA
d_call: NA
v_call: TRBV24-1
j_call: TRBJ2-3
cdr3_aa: CATSGPYREGSDTQYF
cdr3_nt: TGTGCCACCAGTGGGCCCTACAGGGAAGGGTCAGATACGCAGTATTTT

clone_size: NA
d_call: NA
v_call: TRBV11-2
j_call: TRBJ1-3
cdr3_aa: CASSDWSSGNTIYF
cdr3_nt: TGTGCCAGCAGTGACTGGAGCTCTGGAAACACCATATATTTT

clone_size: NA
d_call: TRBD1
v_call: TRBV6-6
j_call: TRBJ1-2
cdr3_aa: CASSPNRGTGPSRNYGYTF
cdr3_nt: TGTGCCAGCAGTCCTAATCGCGGGACAGGGCCTTCGAGAAACTATGGCTACACCTTC

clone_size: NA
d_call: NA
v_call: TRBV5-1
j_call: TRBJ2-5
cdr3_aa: CASSGQQETQYF
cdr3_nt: TGCGCCAGCAGCGGCCAGCAAGAGACCCAGTACTTC

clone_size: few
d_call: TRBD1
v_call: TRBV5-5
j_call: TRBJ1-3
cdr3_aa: CASSLEGTGLDTIYF
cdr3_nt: TGTGCCAGCAGCTTGGAGGGGACAGGGTTAGACACCATATATTTT

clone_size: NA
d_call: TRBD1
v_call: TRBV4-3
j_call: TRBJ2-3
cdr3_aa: CASSQEAGGIDTQYF
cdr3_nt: TGCGCCAGCAGCCAAGAGGCAGGGGGCATAGATACGCAGTATTTT

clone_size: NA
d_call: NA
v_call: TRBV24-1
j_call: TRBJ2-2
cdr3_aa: CAIARGTGELFF
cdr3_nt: TGTGCCATCGCCCGGGGCACCGGGGAGCTGTTTTTT

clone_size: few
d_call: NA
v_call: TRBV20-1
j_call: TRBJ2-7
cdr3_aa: CSALAPYEQYF
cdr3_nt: TGCAGTGCCTTAGCCCCCTACGAGCAGTACTTC

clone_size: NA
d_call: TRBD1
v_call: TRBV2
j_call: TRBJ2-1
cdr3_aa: CASSVPGTAYNEQFF
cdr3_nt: TGTGCCAGCAGTGTCCCGGGGACAGCCTACAATGAGCAGTTCTTC

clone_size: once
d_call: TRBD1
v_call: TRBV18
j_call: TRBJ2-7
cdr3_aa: CASSPTGGPIYEQYF
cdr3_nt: TGTGCCAGCTCACCAACAGGGGGCCCTATCTACGAGCAGTACTTC

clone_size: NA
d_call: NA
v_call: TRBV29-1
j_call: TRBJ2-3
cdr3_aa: CSVQLKEGSTDTQYF
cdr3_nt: TGCAGCGTCCAACTAAAGGAGGGGAGCACAGATACGCAGTATTTT

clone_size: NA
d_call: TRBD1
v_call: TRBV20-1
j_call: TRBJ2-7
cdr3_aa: CSAPGTGAQYF
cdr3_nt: TGCAGTGCCCCCGGGACAGGCGCCCAGTACTTC

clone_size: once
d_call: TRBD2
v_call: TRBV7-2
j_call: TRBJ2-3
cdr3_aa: CASSLGTSGRRRGNTQYF
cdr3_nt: TGTGCCAGCAGCTTAGGGACTAGCGGGAGGCGGCGGGGGAATACGCAGTATTTT

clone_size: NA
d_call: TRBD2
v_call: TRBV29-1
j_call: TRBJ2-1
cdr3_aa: CSVRLAGYEQFF
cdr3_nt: TGCAGCGTTCGACTAGCGGGCTATGAGCAGTTCTTC

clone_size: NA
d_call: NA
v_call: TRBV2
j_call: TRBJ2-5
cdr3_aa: CASSENAEETQYF
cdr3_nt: TGTGCCAGCAGTGAAAACGCTGAGGAGACCCAGTACTTC

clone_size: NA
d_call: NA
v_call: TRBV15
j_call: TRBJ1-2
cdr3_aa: CATSRDLGSANYGYTF
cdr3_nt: TGTGCCACCAGCAGAGATCTAGGTTCAGCTAACTATGGCTACACCTTC

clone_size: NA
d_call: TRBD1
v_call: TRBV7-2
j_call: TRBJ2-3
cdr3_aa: CASSLSYPGQGADTQYF
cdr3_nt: TGTGCCAGCAGCTTATCATATCCCGGACAGGGAGCAGATACGCAGTATTTT

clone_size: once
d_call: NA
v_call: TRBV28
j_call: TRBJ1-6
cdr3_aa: CASKGRSSYNSPLHF
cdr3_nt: TGTGCCAGCAAAGGAAGGAGCTCCTATAATTCACCCCTCCACTTT

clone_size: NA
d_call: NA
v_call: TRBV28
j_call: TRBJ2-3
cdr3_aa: CASHRRSLTDTQYF
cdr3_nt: TGTGCCAGCCACCGGAGAAGTCTCACAGATACGCAGTATTTT

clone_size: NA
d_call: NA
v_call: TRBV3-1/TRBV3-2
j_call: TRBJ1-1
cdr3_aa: CASSQVEEGRTEAFF
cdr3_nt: TGTGCCAGCAGCCAAGTAGAGGAAGGTCGCACTGAAGCTTTCTTT

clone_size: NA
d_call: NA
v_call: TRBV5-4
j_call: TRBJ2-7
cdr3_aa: CASSLGQGYYEQYF
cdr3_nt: TGTGCCAGCAGCTTGGGTCAGGGGTACTACGAGCAGTACTTC

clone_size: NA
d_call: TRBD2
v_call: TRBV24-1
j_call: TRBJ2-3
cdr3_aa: CATSDLSPRTSGSTDTQYF
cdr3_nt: TGTGCCACCAGTGATCTCTCCCCCCGCACTAGCGGAAGCACAGATACGCAGTATTTT

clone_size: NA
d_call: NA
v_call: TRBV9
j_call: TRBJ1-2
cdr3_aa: CASSVGWGHGYTF
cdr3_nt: TGTGCCAGCAGCGTAGGTTGGGGGCATGGCTACACCTTC